These 19 T cell receptor beta chains originate from one sample sequenced in a study of T cell changes during pregnancy in multiple sclerosis. The repertoire was sequenced with immunoSEQ multiplex PCR; TCRdb's copy has only in-frame clones and lacks some. The sample lists 9,500 to 15,000 clones, approximately 90% occurring once. Sequenced material: CD8+ T cells from peripheral blood mononuclear cells, taken in the second trimester of pregnancy. The source is a female donor in good health, enrolled as a control in a pregnancy study.

The chain combines TRBV19 with TRBJ2-1, with D possibly being TRBD2 (6 bases). The CDR3 loop spans 15 amino acids. In germline, CDR1 is LNHDA, CDR2 SQIVND (reference sequence). Trimming removed 1 base at V and 2 bases at J, with 9 bases between. CDR3 residues: CASSIVAGTYNEQFF. For the CDR3, the DNA is TGTGCCAGTAGTATAGTTGCGGGGACCTACAATGAGCAGTTCTTC.

The chain links TRBV19 to TRBJ1-1; maybe TRBD1 (6 bases). The V gene lost 10 bases and the J gene lost 8 bases, with 17 bases spanning the gap. There are 12 residues in the CDR3. CDR1 LNHDA and CDR2 SQIVND come from the germline V gene (reference sequence). Here the CDR3 reads CAIRAPTGEAFF. Written as DNA, the CDR3 is TGTGCCATCCGGGCCCCGACAGGAGAAGCTTTCTTT.

The rearrangement joins TRBV19 to TRBJ2-3; 9 bases line up with TRBD2. The CDR3 runs 16 residues. Germline values: CDR1 LNHDA, CDR2 SQIVND (reference sequence). V lost 5 bases to trimming and J lost 3 bases; unmatched junction nucleotides: 9. The CDR3 region is CASSAITSGQTDTQYF. The CDR3 DNA sequence: TGTGCCAGTAGTGCGATTACTAGCGGGCAAACAGATACGCAGTATTTT.

The chain joins TRBV5-6 to TRBJ2-2; a weak D match, TRBD2 (6 bases). CDR1 is SGHDT, CDR2 YYEEEE, per germline. CDR3 size: 13 residues. Trimming stripped 4 bases from V and 6 bases from J, with 10 bases between. The CDR3 protein is CASSGGEAGELFF. For the CDR3, the DNA is TGTGCCAGCAGCGGAGGGGAGGCCGGGGAGCTGTTTTTT. Complete variable domain (other parts from reference TRBV5-6 and TRBJ2-2): DAGVTQSPTHLIKTRGQQVTLRCSPKSGHDTVSWYQQALGQGPQFIFQYYEEEERQRGNFPDRFSGHQFPNYSSELNVNALLLGDSALYLCASSGGEAGELFFGEGSRLTVL.

This clone occurred once. CDR3 sequence: CASSSGGSVAKNIQYF. The DNA of the CDR3 is TGTGCCAGCAGCTCAGGAGGATCCGTGGCCAAAAACATTCAGTACTTC. This rearrangement joins TRBV7-9 to TRBJ2-4; the D gene is possibly TRBD2 (5 bases). This CDR3 contains 16 residues. Trimming stripped 4 bases from V and 1 base from J, with 14 bases between. From germline, CDR1 is SEHNR and CDR2 FQNEAQ (reference sequence).

The chain employs TRBV6-6 and TRBJ2-3, with 8 nucleotides matching TRBD1. The CDR3 spans 16 residues. V shed 0 bases and J 5 bases; nucleotides not matched to a gene: 7. From germline, CDR1 is MNHNY and CDR2 SVGAGI (reference sequence). CDR3: CASSYSPQGGEDTQYF. The CDR3 bases are TGTGCCAGCAGTTACTCGCCACAGGGGGGTGAAGATACGCAGTATTTT.

The genes are TRBV9 and TRBJ2-6, with TRBD2 matching 9 bases. The V segment lost 0 bases and the J segment 3 bases; nucleotides outside the gene matches: 4. Germline V gene sequence: CDR1 SGDLS, CDR2 YYNGEE. The CDR3 has 17 residues. The CDR3: CASSVGPAGGGANVLTF. In DNA, the CDR3 is TGTGCCAGCAGCGTAGGTCCAGCGGGAGGTGGGGCCAACGTCCTGACTTTC.

The chain recombines TRBV5-1 with TRBJ2-7, with D perhaps TRBD2 (6 bases). CDR1 is SGHRS and CDR2 is YFSETQ in the germline V gene. Trimming removed 5 bases from V and 0 bases from J, with 9 bases in between. The CDR3 extends over 13 amino acids. The CDR3 sequence: CASRVGGSYEQYF. CDR3 sequence (DNA): TGCGCCAGCAGAGTCGGGGGCTCCTACGAGCAGTACTTC.

V usage is TRBV7-9 and J usage is TRBJ2-7, with TRBD2 matching 9 bases. This CDR3 has 15 amino acids. CDR1 and CDR2 from the germline V gene are SEHNR and FQNEAQ (reference sequence). V shed 6 bases and J 2 bases; nucleotides not matched to a gene: 8. CDR3 region: CASSPRLAETYEQYF. CDR3 coding DNA: TGTGCCAGCAGTCCCAGACTAGCGGAGACCTACGAGCAGTACTTC.

This chain uses TRBV5-6 with TRBJ2-5; 9 bases are shared with TRBD2. Germline values: CDR1 SGHDT, CDR2 YYEEEE. After removal of 3 bases from V and 4 bases from J, the junction contained 10 bases not matched to a gene. CDR3 length: 16 amino acids. The CDR3 sequence: CASSWPLAGFRETQYF. The CDR3 DNA reads as TGTGCCAGCAGCTGGCCCCTAGCGGGATTTAGAGAGACCCAGTACTTC. The complete variable domain, with remaining parts taken from reference TRBV5-6 and TRBJ2-5, reads DAGVTQSPTHLIKTRGQQVTLRCSPKSGHDTVSWYQQALGQGPQFIFQYYEEEERQRGNFPDRFSGHQFPNYSSELNVNALLLGDSALYLCASSWPLAGFRETQYFGPGTRLLVL.

The chain uses TRBV30 and TRBJ2-7; 10 bases fit TRBD1. The length of the CDR3 is 13 residues. The J segment lost 7 bases and the V segment lost 3 bases, leaving 6 bases of the junction unmatched. The germline V gene has CDR1 GTSNPN and CDR2 SVGIG (reference sequence). The CDR3 DNA reads as TGTGCCTGGAGGGGACAGGGGATTGGGGAGCAGTACTTC. Protein product: CAWRGQGIGEQYF.

V usage is TRBV5-5 and J usage is TRBJ1-2; a weak D match, TRBD1 (5 bases). V shed 4 bases and J shed 3 bases, with 19 bases lying between them. The germline gives CDR1 SGHKS, CDR2 YYEKEE (reference sequence). CDR3 size: 16 residues. Here the CDR3 reads CASSPPGLRSYYGYTF. The CDR3 DNA is TGTGCCAGCAGCCCCCCGGGACTCCGAAGTTACTATGGCTACACCTTC.

The chain joins TRBV6-5 to TRBJ1-1, with D perhaps matching TRBD1 (5 bases). CDR3 length equals 15 residues. Trimming removed 2 bases at V and 1 base at J, with 11 bases between. CDR1 is MNHEY, CDR2 SVGAGI, per germline. The CDR3 DNA reads TGTGCCAGCAGTTACGTGCAGGGTGCGAACACTGAAGCTTTCTTT. This codes for CASSYVQGANTEAFF.

The chain links TRBV4-3 to TRBJ2-1; 14 bases line up with TRBD2. Unmatched junction bases numbered 7, after V lost 0 bases and J lost 0 bases. The CDR3 runs to 20 residues. CDR1 is LGHNA and CDR2 is YSLEER in the germline V gene. The DNA of the CDR3 is TGCGCCAGCAGCCAAGATGCAGGACTAGCGGGGGGAAGCTCCTACAATGAGCAGTTCTTC. This codes for CASSQDAGLAGGSSYNEQFF.

DNA for the CDR3: TGTGCCAGCAGCCTATCGGGGACAGGTTACAATGAGCAGTTCTTC. It specifies CASSLSGTGYNEQFF. V is TRBV7-9 and J is TRBJ2-1; the match to TRBD1 covers 8 bases. The CDR3 loop spans 15 amino acids. The germline V gene has CDR1 SEHNR and CDR2 FQNEAQ (reference sequence). J lost 4 bases, V lost 5 bases, and 7 bases had no gene match. Full variable domain (outside the CDR3, taken from reference TRBV7-9 and TRBJ2-1): DTGVSQNPRHKITKRGQNVTFRCDPISEHNRLYWYRQTLGQGPEFLTYFQNEAQLEKSRLLSDRFSAERPKGSFSTLEIQRTEQGDSAMYLCASSLSGTGYNEQFFGPGTRLTVL.

This sequence joins TRBV2 and TRBJ1-2, with D hard to call. Germline CDR1 and CDR2: SNHLY and FYNNEI. Trimming left V 3 bases short and J 3 bases short, with 20 bases between. This CDR3 is built from 17 residues. In DNA form, the CDR3 reads TGTGCCAGCAGTGAGAAACGACGGGAGGGCGAGGACTATGGCTACACCTTC. It specifies CASSEKRREGEDYGYTF.

This sequence joins TRBV6-4 and TRBJ2-3; D call uncertain. The germline gives CDR1 MRHNA, CDR2 SNTAGT. Trimming removed 5 bases at V and 3 bases at J, with 12 bases between. The CDR3 loop spans 14 amino acids. This chain's CDR3 is CASSKNDWTDTQYF. The CDR3 DNA reads as TGTGCCAGCAGTAAGAACGACTGGACAGATACGCAGTATTTT.

The CDR3 reads CASSLGGGLDNEQYF. The CDR3 DNA is TGTGCCAGCAGCTTAGGGGGCGGTCTCGATAACGAGCAGTACTTC. The chain has TRBV7-9 and TRBJ2-7; maybe TRBD1 (5 bases). V lost 1 base, J lost 5 bases, and 15 bases lay in between. Per the germline V gene, CDR1 is SEHNR and CDR2 is FQNEAQ (reference sequence). CDR3 length: 15 residues.

The V and J genes are TRBV5-4 and TRBJ2-3; 7 bases fit TRBD1. Germline V CDR1 and CDR2: SGHNT, YYREEE (reference sequence). V was pared by 1 base and J by 4 bases, with 9 bases of the junction left unmatched. This CDR3 comprises 16 residues. CDR3 sequence (DNA): TGTGCCAGCAGCTTGTACGGGACAGAACTCTCAGATACGCAGTATTTT. Its protein product is CASSLYGTELSDTQYF.